The source of this T cell receptor beta chain is a study of PD-L1 blockade in urothelial cancer. Study-level information: Of 29 patients, twenty-five were males with bladder-origin urothelial cancer. T cells numbered a median of approximately 150,000 in the blood samples.

Assay used: immunoSEQ multiplex PCR; TCRdb lists only in-frame clones, some missing. The sample shows tens of thousands of clones, 65% to 90% of them seen only once. Broader study findings: Greater 3-week expansion of tumor-associated blood clones was recorded for durable-benefit patients.

Regarding this clone: Antigen unknown.

Time point given: pretreatment peripheral blood. The CDR3 loop spans 14 amino acids. CDR1 and CDR2 from the germline V gene are SNHLY and FYNNEI. J was trimmed by 7 bases and V by 1 base; bases with no gene match: 3. This specimen was PBMCs, taken around atezolizumab (anti-PD-L1) treatment. The sequence was collected from a man in his sixties with urothelial cancer. This chain joins TRBV2 and TRBJ2-5, with 10 nucleotides matching TRBD2. In DNA, the CDR3 is TGTGCCAGCAGTGAAGTGGTAGCGGGGGGGACCCAGTACTTC. Translating it yields CASSEVVAGGTQYF.